This TCR beta chain was sequenced for a study of blood T cells in healthy people across ages. With 2 bases clipped from V and 4 bases from J, the junction kept 12 bases outside the gene matches. Germline values: CDR1 MNHEY, CDR2 SMNVEV (reference sequence). This CDR3 is 18 amino acids long. A sample-barcoded 5' primer and a J-beta primer mix were used in a second PCR of roughly 7 to 11 cycles. TCRdb reanalysed the 5' RACE reads using MiXCR and keeps one entry per CDR3 protein. The sample lists 700,000 to 850,000 distinct CDR3 sequences, under 40% occurring once. This chain joins TRBV27 and TRBJ2-2; TRBD2 matches at 8 bases. The sequenced material came from blood. The receptor comes from a man aged 18 to 30 in good health. CDR3 in amino acids: CASSLIWSGGPGTGELFF. The CDR3 DNA reads as TGTGCCAGCAGTTTAATTTGGTCGGGGGGGCCGGGCACCGGGGAGCTGTTTTTT.